Given below is one T cell receptor beta chain in context. Participants' reported clinical history set cohort assignment. As handled by the study authors: Reference gene primers were amplified, and this amplification served to estimate nucleated cell counts. The repertoire was sequenced with immunoSEQ multiplex PCR; TCRdb's copy has only in-frame clones and lacks some. Clonal size and the V and J genes are those of that table, whereas D and trimming came from the DNA. This repertoire shows approximately 200,000 clones, less than 90% found once; its top ten account for roughly 4.9%. Germline-derived CDR1 and CDR2 are MDHEN and SYDVKM. This CDR3 region has 15 residues. J lost 1 base, V lost 6 bases, and 2 bases had no gene match. The data belong to a study of blood T cell repertoires in COVID-19.

The specimen sequenced was PBMCs or T cells enriched from blood (not recorded which). V usage is TRBV28 and J usage is TRBJ2-3, with TRBD2 matching over 12 bases. The clonotype was recovered from a woman in her 30s who had been exposed to COVID-19. The DNA for the CDR3 is TGTGCCAGCAGGACTAGCGGGGGCCGCACAGATACGCAGTATTTT. Translation: CASRTSGGRTDTQYF.